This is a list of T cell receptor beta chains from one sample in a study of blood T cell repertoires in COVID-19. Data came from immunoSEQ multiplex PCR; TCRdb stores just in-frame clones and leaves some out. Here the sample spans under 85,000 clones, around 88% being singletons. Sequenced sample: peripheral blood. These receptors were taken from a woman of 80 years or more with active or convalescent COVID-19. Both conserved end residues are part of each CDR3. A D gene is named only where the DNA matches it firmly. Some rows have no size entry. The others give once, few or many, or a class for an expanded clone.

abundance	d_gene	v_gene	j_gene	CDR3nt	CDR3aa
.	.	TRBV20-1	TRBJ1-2	TGCAGTGCTAGTTTGCCAGGGCAAGGCTACACCTTC	CSASLPGQGYTF
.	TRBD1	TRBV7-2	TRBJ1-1	TGTGCCAGCAGCCCCAGACAGGGTGAAGCTTTCTTT	CASSPRQGEAFF
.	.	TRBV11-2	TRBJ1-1	TGTGCCAGCAGCTCAAACGGGGTGGCCACTGAAGCTTTCTTT	CASSSNGVATEAFF
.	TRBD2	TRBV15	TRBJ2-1	TGTGCCACCAGCACCACCGCGGGGACTAGTGTAGGCGAGCAGTTCTTC	CATSTTAGTSVGEQFF
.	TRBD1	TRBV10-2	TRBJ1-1	TGCGCCAGCAGTGGCAGGGGGCGCGAAGCAGCTTTCTTT	CASSGRGREAAFF
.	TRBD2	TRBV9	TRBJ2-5	TGTGCCAGCAGCCCCGGACTAGCGGGGGGGCGAGAGACCCAGTACTTC	CASSPGLAGGRETQYF
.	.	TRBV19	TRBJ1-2	TGTGCCAGCGGGACTAGGGGCGGCTACACCTTC	CASGTRGGYTF
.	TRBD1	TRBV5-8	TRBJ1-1	TGTGCCAGCAGCTTGGTCCGGGGGACAGGTACTGAAGCTTTCTTT	CASSLVRGTGTEAFF
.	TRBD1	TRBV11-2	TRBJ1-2	TGTGCCAGCAGCTTACCAGGGGGAAATGGCTACACCTTC	CASSLPGGNGYTF
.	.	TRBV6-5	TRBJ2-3	TGTGCCAGCAGTTACGGGGGGGGCTCGACAGATACGCAGTATTTT	CASSYGGGSTDTQYF
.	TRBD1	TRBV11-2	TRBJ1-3	TGTGCCAGCAGCAGGAACCAGGGGGCATCTGGAAACACCATATATTTT	CASSRNQGASGNTIYF
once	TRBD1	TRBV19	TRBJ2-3	TGTGCCAGTAGTAACAGGGGAGATACGCAGTATTTT	CASSNRGDTQYF
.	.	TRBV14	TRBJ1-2	TGTGCCAGCAGCCGCGGAGGAAGTGGCTACACCTTC	CASSRGGSGYTF
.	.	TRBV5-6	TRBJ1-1	TGTGCCAGCAGCTTAGGGGTTAACACTGAAGCTTTCTTT	CASSLGVNTEAFF
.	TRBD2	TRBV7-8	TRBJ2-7	TGTGCCAGCACCCCGGGAGGGGTCTACGAGCAGTACTTC	CASTPGGVYEQYF
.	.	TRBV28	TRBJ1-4	TGTGCCAGCAGTTTATTCGGGGGGGACGAAAAACTGTTTTTT	CASSLFGGDEKLFF